This TCR beta chain was captured in a study of identifying expanded T cells in peripheral blood. Regarding this clone: Its target is not known.

Study-wide results and caveats: Across healthy donors, higher total template counts meant significantly greater roughly two-week count variance.

Measured with immunoSEQ multiplex PCR; TCRdb has only the in-frame clones, and not every one. The sample has some 76,000 clones; 85% to 90% are singletons. The CDR3 totals 15 residues. From germline, CDR1 is GTSNPN and CDR2 SVGIG (reference sequence). V was shortened by 2 bases and J by 0 bases, with 10 bases between the two germline ends. Sequenced material: blood. The TCR comes from a person aged 18 to 70 in good health. V gene TRBV30 combines with J gene TRBJ1-4; perhaps TRBD1 as D (6 bases). The CDR3 DNA reads TGTGCCTGGAGTCGGGGGCTACCAACTAATGAAAAACTGTTTTTT. Its translation: CAWSRGLPTNEKLFF.